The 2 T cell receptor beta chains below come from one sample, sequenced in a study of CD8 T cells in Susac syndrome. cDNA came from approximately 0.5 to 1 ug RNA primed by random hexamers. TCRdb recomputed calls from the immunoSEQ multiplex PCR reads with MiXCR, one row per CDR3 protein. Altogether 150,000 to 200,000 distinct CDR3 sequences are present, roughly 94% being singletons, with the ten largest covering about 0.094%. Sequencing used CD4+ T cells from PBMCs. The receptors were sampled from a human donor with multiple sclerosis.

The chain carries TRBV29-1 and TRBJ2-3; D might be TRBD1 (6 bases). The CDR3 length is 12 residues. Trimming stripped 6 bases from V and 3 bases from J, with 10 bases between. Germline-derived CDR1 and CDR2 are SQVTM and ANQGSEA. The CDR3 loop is CSVRTDTDTQYF. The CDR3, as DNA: TGCAGCGTGAGGACAGATACAGATACGCAGTATTTT.

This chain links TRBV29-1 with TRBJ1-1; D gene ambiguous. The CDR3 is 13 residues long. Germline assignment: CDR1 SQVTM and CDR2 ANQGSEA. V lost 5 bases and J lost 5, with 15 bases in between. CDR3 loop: CSVKGRGKTEAFF. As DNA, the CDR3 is TGCAGCGTTAAGGGCAGAGGTAAGACTGAAGCTTTCTTT. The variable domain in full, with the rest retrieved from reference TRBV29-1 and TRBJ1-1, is SAVISQKPSRDICQRGTSLTIQCQVDSQVTMMFWYRQQPGQSLTLIATANQGSEATYESGFVIDKFPISRPNLTFSTLTVSNMSPEDSSIYLCSVKGRGKTEAFFGQGTRLTVV.